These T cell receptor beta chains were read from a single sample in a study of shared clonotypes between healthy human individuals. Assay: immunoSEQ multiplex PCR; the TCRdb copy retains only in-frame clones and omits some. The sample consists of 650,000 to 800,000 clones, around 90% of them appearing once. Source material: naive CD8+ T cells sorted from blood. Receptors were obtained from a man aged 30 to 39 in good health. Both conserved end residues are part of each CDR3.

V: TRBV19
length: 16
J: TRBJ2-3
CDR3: CASSPQSGRNTDTQYF

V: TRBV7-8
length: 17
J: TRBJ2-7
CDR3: CASSLASGLTGAYEQYF

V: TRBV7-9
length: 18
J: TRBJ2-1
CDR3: CASSLEGTSGAVRNEQFF

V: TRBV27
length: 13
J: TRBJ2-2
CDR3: CASWTGFTGELFF

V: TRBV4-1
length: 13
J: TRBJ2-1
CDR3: CASSQQGLDEQFF

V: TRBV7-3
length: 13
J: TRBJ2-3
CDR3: CASSDIQYDTQYF

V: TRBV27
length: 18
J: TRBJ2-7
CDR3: CASSQAFLDGGEAGEQYF

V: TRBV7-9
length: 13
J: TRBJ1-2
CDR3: CASNPGQAHGYTF

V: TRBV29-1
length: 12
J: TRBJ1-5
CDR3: CSAQGSNQPQHF

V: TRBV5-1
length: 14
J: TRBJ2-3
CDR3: CASSSGQGKDTQYF

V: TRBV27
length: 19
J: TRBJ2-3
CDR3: CASRRTDSPMSVRQDTQYF

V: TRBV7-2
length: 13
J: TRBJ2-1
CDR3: CASSLASGNEQFF

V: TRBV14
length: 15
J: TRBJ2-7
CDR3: CASSPTWGYSYEQYF

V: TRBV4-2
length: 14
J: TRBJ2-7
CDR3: CASSQSGSLYEQYF

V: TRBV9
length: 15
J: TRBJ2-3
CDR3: CASSVGAQPTDTQYF

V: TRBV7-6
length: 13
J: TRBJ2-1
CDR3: CASSSRGHQEQFF

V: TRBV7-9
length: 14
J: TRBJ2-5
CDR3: CASINPGGGETQYF

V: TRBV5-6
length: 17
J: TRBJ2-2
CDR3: CASSTRLAGVRSGELFF

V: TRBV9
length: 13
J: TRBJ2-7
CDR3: CASSVYDTYEQYF

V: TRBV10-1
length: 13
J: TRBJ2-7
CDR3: CASSESWATEQYF

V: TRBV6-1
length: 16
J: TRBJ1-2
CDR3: CASSEFPDRPNYGYTF

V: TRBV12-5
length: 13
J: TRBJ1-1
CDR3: CASGYGVGTEAFF

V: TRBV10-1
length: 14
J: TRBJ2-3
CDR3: CAAIRDCRTDTQYF

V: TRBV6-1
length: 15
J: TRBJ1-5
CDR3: CASRDRTGLNQPQHF

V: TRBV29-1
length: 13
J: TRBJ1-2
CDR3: CSVEDSGAGGYTF

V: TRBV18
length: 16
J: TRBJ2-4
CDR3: CASSPLETTEGNIQYF

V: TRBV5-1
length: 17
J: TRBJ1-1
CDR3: CASSLSHWTEMNTEAFF

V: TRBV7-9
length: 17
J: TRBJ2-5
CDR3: CASSSGTSGRAQETQYF

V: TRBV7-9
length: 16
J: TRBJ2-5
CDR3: CASSRKSGLAYETQYF

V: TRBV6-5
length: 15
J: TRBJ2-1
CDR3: CASSTIAGGVNEQFF

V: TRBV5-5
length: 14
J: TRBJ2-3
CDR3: CASSSGTSGDTQYF

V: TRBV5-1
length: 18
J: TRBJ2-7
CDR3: CASSPSFAGGRKVYEQYF

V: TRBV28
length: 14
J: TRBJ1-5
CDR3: CASSLSDSNQPQHF

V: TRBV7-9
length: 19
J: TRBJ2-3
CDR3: CASSQEPGLAGLMTDTQYF

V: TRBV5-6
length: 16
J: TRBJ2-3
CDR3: CASSLGTSGRADTQYF